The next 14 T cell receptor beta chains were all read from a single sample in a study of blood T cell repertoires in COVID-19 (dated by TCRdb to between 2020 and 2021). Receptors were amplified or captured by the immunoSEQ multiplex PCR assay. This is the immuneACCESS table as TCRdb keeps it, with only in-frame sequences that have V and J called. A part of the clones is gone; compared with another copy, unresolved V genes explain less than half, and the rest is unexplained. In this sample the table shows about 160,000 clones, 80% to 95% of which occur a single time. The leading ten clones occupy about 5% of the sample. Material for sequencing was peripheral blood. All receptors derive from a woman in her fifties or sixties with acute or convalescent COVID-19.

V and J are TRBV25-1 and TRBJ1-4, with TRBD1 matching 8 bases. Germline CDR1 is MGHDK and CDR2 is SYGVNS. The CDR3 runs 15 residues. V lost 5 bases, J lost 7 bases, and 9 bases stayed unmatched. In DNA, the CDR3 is TGTGCCAGCAGTTTGAGGACAGGGAGTCTTGAAAAACTGTTTTTT. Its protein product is CASSLRTGSLEKLFF.

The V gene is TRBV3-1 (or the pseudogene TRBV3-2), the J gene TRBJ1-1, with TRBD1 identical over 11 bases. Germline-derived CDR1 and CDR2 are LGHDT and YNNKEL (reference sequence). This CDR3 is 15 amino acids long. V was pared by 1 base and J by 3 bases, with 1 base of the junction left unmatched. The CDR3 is CASSQGTGGDTEAFF. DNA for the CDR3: TGTGCCAGCAGCCAAGGGACAGGGGGCGACACTGAAGCTTTCTTT.

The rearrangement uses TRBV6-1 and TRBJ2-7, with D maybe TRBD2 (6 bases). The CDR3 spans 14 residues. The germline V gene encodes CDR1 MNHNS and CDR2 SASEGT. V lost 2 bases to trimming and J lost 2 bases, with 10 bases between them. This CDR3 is CASSERRDPYEQYF. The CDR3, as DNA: TGTGCCAGCAGTGAACGGAGGGACCCCTACGAGCAGTACTTC.

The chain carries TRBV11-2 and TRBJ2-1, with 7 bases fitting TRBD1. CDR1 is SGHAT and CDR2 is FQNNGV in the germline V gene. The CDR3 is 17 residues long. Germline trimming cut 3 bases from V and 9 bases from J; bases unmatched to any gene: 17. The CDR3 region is CASSFRLKTGAGGEQFF. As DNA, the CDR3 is TGTGCCAGCAGCTTTCGCCTTAAAACAGGGGCGGGCGGTGAGCAGTTCTTC. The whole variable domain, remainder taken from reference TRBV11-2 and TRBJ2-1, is EAGVAQSPRYKIIEKRQSVAFWCNPISGHATLYWYQQILGQGPKLLIQFQNNGVVDDSQLPKDRFSAERLKGVDSTLKIQPAKLEDSAVYLCASSFRLKTGAGGEQFFGPGTRLTVL.

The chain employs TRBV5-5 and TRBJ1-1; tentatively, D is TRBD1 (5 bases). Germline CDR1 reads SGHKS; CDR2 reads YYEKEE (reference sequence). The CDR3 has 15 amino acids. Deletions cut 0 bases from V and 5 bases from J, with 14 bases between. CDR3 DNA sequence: TGTGCCAGCAGCTTGGATGCAGGGCTTTTTACTGAAGCTTTCTTT. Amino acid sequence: CASSLDAGLFTEAFF.

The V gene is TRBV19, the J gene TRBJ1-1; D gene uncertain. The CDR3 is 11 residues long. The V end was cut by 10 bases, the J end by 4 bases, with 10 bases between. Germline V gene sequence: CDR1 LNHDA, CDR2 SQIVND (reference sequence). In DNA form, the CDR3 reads TGTGCCACCCAGGTAGGCACTGAAGCTTTCTTT. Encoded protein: CATQVGTEAFF.

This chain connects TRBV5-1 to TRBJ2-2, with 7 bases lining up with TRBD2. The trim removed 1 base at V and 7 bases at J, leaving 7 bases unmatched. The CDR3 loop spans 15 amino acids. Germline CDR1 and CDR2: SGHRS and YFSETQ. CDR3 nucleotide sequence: TGCGCCAGCAGCTTGAACGGGGGGAGCGTCGGGGAGCTGTTTTTT. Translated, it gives CASSLNGGSVGELFF.

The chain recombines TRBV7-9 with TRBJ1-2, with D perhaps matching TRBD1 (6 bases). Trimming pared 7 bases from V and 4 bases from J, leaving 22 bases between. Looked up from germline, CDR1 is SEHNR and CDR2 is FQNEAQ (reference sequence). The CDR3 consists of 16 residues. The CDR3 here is CASIPRVRGKSYGYTF. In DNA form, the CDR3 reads TGTGCCAGCATCCCTCGGGTAAGGGGGAAGAGCTATGGCTACACCTTC.

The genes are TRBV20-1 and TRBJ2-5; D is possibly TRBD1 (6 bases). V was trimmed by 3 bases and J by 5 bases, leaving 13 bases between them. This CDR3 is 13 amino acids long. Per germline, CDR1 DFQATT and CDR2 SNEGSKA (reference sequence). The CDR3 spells CSASKGVSETQYF. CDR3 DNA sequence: TGCAGTGCTAGTAAGGGGGTTAGTGAGACCCAGTACTTC.

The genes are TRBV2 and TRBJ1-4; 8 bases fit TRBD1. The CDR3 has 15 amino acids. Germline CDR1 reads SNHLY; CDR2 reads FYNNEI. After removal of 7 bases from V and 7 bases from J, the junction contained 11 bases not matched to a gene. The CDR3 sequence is CASTLDAQGAEKLFF. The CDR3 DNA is TGTGCCAGCACTCTGGACGCTCAGGGGGCTGAAAAACTGTTTTTT. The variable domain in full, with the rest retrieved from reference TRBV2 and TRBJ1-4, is EPEVTQTPSHQVTQMGQEVILRCVPISNHLYFYWYRQILGQKVEFLVSFYNNEISEKSEIFDDQFSVERPDGSNFTLKIRSTKLEDSAMYFCASTLDAQGAEKLFFGSGTQLSVL.

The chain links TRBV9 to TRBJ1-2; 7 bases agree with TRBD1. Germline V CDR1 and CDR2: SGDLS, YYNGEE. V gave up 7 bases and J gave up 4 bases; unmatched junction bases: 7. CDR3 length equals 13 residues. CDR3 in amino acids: CASGGTESYGYTF. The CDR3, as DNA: TGTGCCAGCGGGGGGACAGAATCCTATGGCTACACCTTC.

Here the CDR3 DNA reads TGTGCCACCAGTGATGTACAGGGCTCCAATGAGCAGTTCTTC. Residues: CATSDVQGSNEQFF. The chain joins TRBV24-1 to TRBJ2-1, with D maybe TRBD1 (6 bases). V was clipped by 3 bases and J by 6 bases, with 11 bases between them. The CDR3 has 14 residues. Germline CDR1 is KGHDR and CDR2 is SFDVKD.

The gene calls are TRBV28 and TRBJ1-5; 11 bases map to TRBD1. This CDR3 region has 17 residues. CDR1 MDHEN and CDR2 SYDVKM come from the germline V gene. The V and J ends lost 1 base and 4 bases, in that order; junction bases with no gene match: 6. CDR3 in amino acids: CASSLSSGTGGNQPQHF. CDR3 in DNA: TGTGCCAGCAGTTTATCTTCCGGGACAGGGGGAAATCAGCCCCAGCATTTT.

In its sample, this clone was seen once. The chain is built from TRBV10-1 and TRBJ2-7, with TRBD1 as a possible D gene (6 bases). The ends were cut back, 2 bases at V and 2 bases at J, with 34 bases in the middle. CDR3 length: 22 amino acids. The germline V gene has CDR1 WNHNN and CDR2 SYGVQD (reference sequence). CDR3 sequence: CASSEVRLKTKDRYSAPYEQYF. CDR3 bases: TGCGCCAGCAGTGAGGTCCGATTAAAGACAAAAGACAGGTATTCGGCGCCCTACGAGCAGTACTTC.